A single T cell receptor (beta chain) is shown here with its context. Its antigen is not known. The data belong to a study of T cells expressing NK-cell markers. Study-wide context: Sorted CD3+CD56+NKG2C+, CD3+CD56+NKG2C- and CD3+CD56-NKG2C+ T cells provided the TCR beta repertoires.

Beta-chain TCR cDNA was generated via 5'RACE template switching with UMIs. TCRdb reprocessed the 5' RACE reads, keeping one entry per CDR3 protein, no DNA. Here the sample table reports some 280,000 distinct CDR3 sequences. Findings of the study overall: A range of about 1.0-7.0% of CD8+ T cells consisted of dominant NKG2C+ clonotypes in several donors. HCMV specificity of the expanded NKG2C+ T cell clones was not established.

In germline, CDR1 is DFQATT, CDR2 SNEGSKA (reference sequence). CDR3 size: 14 residues. The clonotype comes from a man aged 18 to 35 in good health. The V gene is TRBV20-1, the J gene TRBJ1-1. The sample consisted of blood T cells: a sorted CD56 or NKG2C T cell subset, CD4+ or CD8+ T cells, or bulk PBMC T cells (not recorded which). The CDR3 reads CSASLGPTNTEAFF.